A single sample is the source of the 12 T cell receptor beta chains below, sequenced in a study of T cell clones after liver transplantation. Measured with immunoSEQ multiplex PCR; TCRdb has only the in-frame clones, and not every one. The sample has approximately 72,000 clones, about nine tenths seen once. This specimen consisted of CD4+ T cells from blood, obtained before liver transplant. The receptors come from a human donor who received a liver transplant.

The chain combines TRBV9 with TRBJ2-3; 10 bases line up with TRBD2. CDR1 is SGDLS, CDR2 YYNGEE, per germline. This CDR3 has 15 amino acids. Trimming cost V 0 bases and J 5 bases; bases outside gene matches: 3. The CDR3 DNA sequence: TGTGCCAGCAGCGTAGCTAGCGGGAGAGAAGATACGCAGTATTTT. Translating gives CASSVASGREDTQYF. The entire variable domain, with the rest obtained from reference TRBV9 and TRBJ2-3, is as follows: DSGVTQTPKHLITATGQRVTLRCSPRSGDLSVYWYQQSLDQGLQFLIQYYNGEERAKGNILERFSAQQFPDLHSELNLSSLELGDSALYFCASSVASGREDTQYFGPGTRLTVL.

CDR3 sequence reads: CASSYTSGTDTQYF. In DNA form, the CDR3 reads TGTGCCAGCAGCTATACTAGCGGCACAGATACGCAGTATTTT. The J gene is TRBJ2-3, the V gene TRBV11-2, with 7 bases fitting TRBD2. The V and J ends lost 4 bases and 1 base, in that order; junction bases with no gene match: 2. The CDR3 spans 14 residues. CDR1 is SGHAT and CDR2 is FQNNGV in the germline V gene.

As to this clone: The same CDR3 is also encoded by other DNA sequences in this sample. The V and J genes are TRBV9 and TRBJ2-7; 7 positions agree with TRBD2. The CDR3 sequence is 14 residues long. Germline loops: CDR1 SGDLS, CDR2 YYNGEE. J was trimmed by 4 bases and V by 0 bases; bases with no gene match: 4. CDR3 sequence (DNA): TGTGCCAGCAGCGTAGGGGCTAGCGGATACGAGCAGTACTTC. Its translation is CASSVGASGYEQYF.

This chain joins TRBV5-1 and TRBJ2-1; no reliable D call. This CDR3 is built from 14 residues. Trimming pared 0 bases from V and 7 bases from J, leaving 11 bases between. Germline V gene lookup returns CDR1 SGHRS and CDR2 YFSETQ. CDR3 region: CASSLEQTANEQFF. CDR3 sequence (DNA): TGCGCCAGCAGCTTGGAACAGACTGCGAATGAGCAGTTCTTC.

The chain joins TRBV7-3 to TRBJ1-1; possibly TRBD1 for D (6 bases). The CDR3 loop spans 13 amino acids. The V gene's germline CDR1 is SGHTA and CDR2 FQGTGA. V gave up 4 bases and J gave up 3 bases, with 9 bases separating them. CDR3: CASSSEGDTEAFF. The CDR3 DNA is TGTGCCAGCAGCTCCGAGGGGGACACTGAAGCTTTCTTT.

CDR3 sequence reads: CASSSGQQNEKLFF. CDR3 sequence (DNA): TGTGCCAGCAGCTCTGGGCAGCAGAATGAAAAACTGTTTTTT. The chain uses TRBV7-6 and TRBJ1-4, with D hard to call. V lost 4 bases and J lost 5, with 11 bases in between. The CDR3 totals 14 residues. Germline CDR1 SGHVS, CDR2 FNYEAQ.

The chain joins TRBV29-1 to TRBJ1-1, with 7 bases fitting TRBD1. The CDR3 length is 16 residues. Trimming cost V 0 bases and J 3 bases; bases outside gene matches: 10. Germline values: CDR1 SQVTM, CDR2 ANQGSEA. For the CDR3, the DNA is TGCAGCGTTGAAGATCGATATGCAGGGGGGGACACTGAAGCTTTCTTT. Translating gives CSVEDRYAGGDTEAFF.

The CDR3 DNA follows: TGTGCCAGCAGTTCACAGGGGGCCGCTGGGCCCCAGCATTTT. This translates into CASSSQGAAGPQHF. The genes are TRBV27 and TRBJ1-5, with 9 bases matching TRBD1. Germline CDR1 reads MNHEY; CDR2 reads SMNVEV (reference sequence). This CDR3 is built from 14 residues. With 4 bases clipped from V and 9 bases from J, the junction kept 7 bases outside the gene matches.

As for this clone: The same CDR3 arises from other DNA sequences in this sample as well. The genes are TRBV7-9 and TRBJ2-2; D gene uncertain. The V end was cut by 1 base, the J end by 6 bases, with 3 bases between. CDR1 is SEHNR, CDR2 FQNEAQ, per germline (reference sequence). This CDR3 has 12 amino acids. The CDR3 DNA follows: TGTGCCAGCAGCTTAGAAGCCGGGGAGCTGTTTTTT. It translates to CASSLEAGELFF.

The J gene is TRBJ2-2, the V gene TRBV5-6; D call uncertain. This CDR3 has 16 residues. Germline CDR1 is SGHDT and CDR2 is YYEEEE. Trimming removed 0 bases at V and 1 base at J, with 10 bases between. The CDR3 is CASSLVDPWNTGELFF. DNA for the CDR3: TGTGCCAGCAGCTTGGTGGACCCCTGGAACACCGGGGAGCTGTTTTTT.

The chain combines TRBV25-1 with TRBJ2-3; D gene unclear. The CDR3 has 14 amino acids. Germline V lookup: CDR1 MGHDK, CDR2 SYGVNS. V shed 0 bases and J shed 1 base, with 5 bases lying between them. CDR3 DNA: TGTGCCAGCAGTGAATATGGGGGCACAGATACGCAGTATTTT. Its translation is CASSEYGGTDTQYF.

The chain couples TRBV11-3 to TRBJ2-1; TRBD1 matches at 9 bases. The germline V gene has CDR1 SGHNT and CDR2 YENEEA. CDR3 size: 17 residues. V was clipped by 1 base and J by 3 bases; unmatched bases: 7. CDR3 amino acids: CASSLAPGQGFYNEQFF. In nucleotides, the CDR3 is TGTGCCAGCAGCTTAGCCCCGGGACAGGGCTTCTACAATGAGCAGTTCTTC.